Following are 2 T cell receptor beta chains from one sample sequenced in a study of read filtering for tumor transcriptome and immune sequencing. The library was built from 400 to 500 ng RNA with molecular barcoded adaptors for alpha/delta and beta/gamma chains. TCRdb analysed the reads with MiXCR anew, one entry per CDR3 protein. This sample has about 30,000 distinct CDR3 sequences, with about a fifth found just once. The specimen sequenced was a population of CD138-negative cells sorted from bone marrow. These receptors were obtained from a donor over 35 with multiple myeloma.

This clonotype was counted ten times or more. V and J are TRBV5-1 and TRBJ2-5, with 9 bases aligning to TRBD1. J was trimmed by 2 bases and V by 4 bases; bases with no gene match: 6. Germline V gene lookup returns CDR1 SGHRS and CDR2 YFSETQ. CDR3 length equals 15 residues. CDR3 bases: TGCGCCAGCAGCCAGGACAGGGGCCTTCAAGAGACCCAGTACTTC. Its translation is CASSQDRGLQETQYF.

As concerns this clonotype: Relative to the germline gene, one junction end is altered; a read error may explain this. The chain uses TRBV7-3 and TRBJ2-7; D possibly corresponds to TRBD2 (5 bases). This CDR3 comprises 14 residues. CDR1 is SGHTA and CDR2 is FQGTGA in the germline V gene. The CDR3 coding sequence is TGTGCTAGCAGCACTGTGGACTGCTCCTACGAGCAGTACTTC. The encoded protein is CASSTVDCSYEQYF.